Listed below are T cell receptor beta chains from one sample, sequenced in a study of radiotherapy plus CTLA-4 blockade in lung cancer. TCRdb's table, derived via immunoSEQ multiplex PCR, lists solely in-frame clones and lacks some. The profile shows 50,000 to 65,000 clones, approximately 80% of them singletons. Sample: peripheral blood, taken from a patient treated with radiotherapy plus ipilimumab. These receptors were obtained from a human donor with non-small cell lung cancer whose response to radiotherapy plus ipilimumab could not be evaluated. Both conserved end residues are trimmed from each CDR3. Each record gives: CDR3 protein, V gene, J gene, CDR3 length.

ASSLGQGIRDEQF,TRBV7-9,TRBJ2-1,13
ASGIGGFDTQY,TRBV12-5,TRBJ2-3,11
ASSRGYSNQPQH,TRBV27,TRBJ1-5,12
ASSSSQGPYGYT,TRBV6-5,TRBJ1-2,12
ASSSLGQGTVGNTIY,TRBV5-6,TRBJ1-3,15
ASSHQSRPGSTEAF,TRBV4-3,TRBJ1-1,14
ASSLADYNSPLH,TRBV19,TRBJ1-6,12
ASSQPEGTYGYT,TRBV4-1,TRBJ1-2,12
ASSGENYGYT,TRBV5-4,TRBJ1-2,10
ASSQVTPGLAGGDEQF,TRBV4-3,TRBJ2-1,16
ASRWDWQETQY,TRBV10-2,TRBJ2-5,11
AIRAQTGKTGELF,TRBV10-3,TRBJ2-2,13
ASSWQGELF,TRBV5-1,TRBJ2-2,9
ASSAGTSGAQETQY,TRBV2,TRBJ2-5,14
ASSPLVLAVYNEQF,TRBV18,TRBJ2-1,14
ASNTMEAYGYT,TRBV28,TRBJ1-2,11
ASSSSGVYGYT,TRBV5-1,TRBJ1-2,11
AWSVVSGSNEQF,TRBV30,TRBJ2-1,12
ASSEGVAGGYEQY,TRBV10-1,TRBJ2-7,13